This T cell receptor beta chain was sequenced in a study of shared T cell receptors in the human thymus (dated by TCRdb to the early 2020s). Looking at the study overall: The study examined how self-reactive, shared T-cell receptor alpha chains are generated in the human thymus.

As for this clone: No cognate antigen has been identified for it. The input lacks base qualities; no much larger clone sits a single base away.

The V end gives up 3 bases and the J end 0 bases, leaving 15 bases in the junction not matched to a gene. The CDR3 has 21 amino acids, counting the end cysteine and phenylalanine. This entry keeps only the CDR3 DNA: 63 bases, framed from base 1. The germline V gene encodes CDR1 LGHNA and CDR2 YSLEER. Library creation used the immunoSEQ multiplex PCR assay. TCRdb's version of the immuneACCESS table is confined to in-frame rearrangements and falls short of the full clone set. An unresolved V gene accounts for under half of the shortfall where checked; the remainder is of unknown origin. The sample data list more than 550,000 clones, and 80% to 90% of these were observed just once. Under 0.01% of the sample lies in the top ten. These sequences were also reported in another study, on human thymus T cells. The second study reports: In Finland, the donors were immunologically healthy infants who were having open corrective cardiac surgery for congenital heart defects. Thymus tissue was obtained as surgical resects removed during corrective cardiac surgery. Usage of V and J gene segments appeared to be biased in both the thymic and the peripheral blood repertoires. The related research found that thymic TCR repertoires overlapped highly between unrelated individuals. The study used eight infant thymus samples plus four related peripheral blood samples to characterize TCR alpha and beta repertoires. Donor ages ranged from roughly 6 to 250 days, and the cohort comprised 5 to 7 male and two female infants. Thymocytes were released mechanically from tissue and stored at -70 °C as pellets of roughly 9-31 million cells. Genomic DNA was extracted from frozen cell pellets with a QIAsymphony instrument. The immunoSEQ multiplex PCR assay was used to amplify the TCRB and TCRAD loci from a standardized quantity of quality-controlled genomic DNA. The V(D)J region was spanned by amplicons of a length sufficient to cover the CDR3 and to identify V and J genes. The amplicons were sequenced on an Illumina platform via the commercial immunoSEQ service. Primer bias and sequencing errors were corrected as previously described, and TCRAD and TCRB definitions were based on the IMGT database. The repertoires were analysed using immunoSEQ Analyzer 3.0 and VDJTools for basic statistics, V/J segment usage, diversity estimates, rarefaction and pairwise overlap. Chao1, ChaoE, Efron-Thisted, Shannon and inverse Simpson indices were used to estimate diversity, which was also estimated on datasets down-sampled to the smallest sample. Repertoire overlap was determined by strict matching of CDR3 nucleotide sequence, V gene and J gene, and Jaccard-based multidimensional scaling clustering was applied. On average, roughly 810,000 unique TCRB clonotypes were obtained from thymus samples, compared with about 84,000 from blood samples.

The rearrangement joined TRBV4-3 to TRBJ1-5, and 12 bases in between align with TRBD1. The sample was thymocytes. This TCR derives from a boy under two years old with a congenital heart defect. Donor details come from another sample of the same person, matched by shared clones. CDR3 region: CASSQIHNGTGGTYSNQPQHF. The DNA is as follows: TGCGCCAGCAGCCAGATACATAACGGGACAGGGGGCACATATAGCAATCAGCCCCAGCATTTT.